This entry describes one T cell receptor (beta chain). The antigen is undetermined. These data come from a study of CD8+CD57+ T cells in acquired aplastic anemia. Whole-study context: The sorted CD4+ and CD8+ cells yielded an average around 3.2 ug of DNA.

V dropped 1 base and J dropped 1 base, with 5 bases sitting between them. This CDR3 is built from 13 residues. Germline values: CDR1 LNHDA, CDR2 SQIVND (reference sequence). Genomic DNA was employed as the template in profiling TCR beta VDJ and CDR3. One entry per CDR3 protein results from TCRdb running MiXCR on the reads. The sample has 250,000 to 300,000 distinct CDR3 sequences, approximately 56% seen once. Findings and caveats of the study: Simpson's diversity of CD8+ cells was not significantly different in patients compared with controls.

The sequence was obtained from a human donor with severe aplastic anemia or a healthy control (not recorded which). V is TRBV19 and J is TRBJ2-7; no firm D call. Source material: sorted CD4+, CD8+, or CD8+CD57+ T cells (not recorded which) from PBMCs. DNA for the CDR3: TGTGCCAGTAGTATAGGCAAGTCCTACGAGCAGTACTTC. Its protein product is CASSIGKSYEQYF.